This T cell receptor (beta chain) was sequenced for a study of blood T cells in healthy people across ages. CDR1 DFQATT and CDR2 SNEGSKA come from the germline V gene (reference sequence). This CDR3 region has 16 residues. A sample-barcoded 5' primer and a J-beta primer mix were used in a second PCR of roughly 6 to 11 cycles. TCRdb reprocessed the 5' RACE reads via MiXCR and lists one record per CDR3 protein. The table records around 1,000,000 distinct CDR3 sequences, almost 25% of them present only once. This clonotype was seen only once. What it binds is unknown. Peripheral blood samples of around 9.8 milliliters were drawn from each donor. General study points: Among long-lived donors, naive CD4+ cells were more numerous and diversity higher than in aged donors. The unknown donor CMV status may have confounded expanded clonotype changes.

These same records also appear under a second study, on T cells of mothers and their children. As reported in that work: All donors were healthy and Caucasian; they were three mothers and their six children.

V and J are TRBV20-1 and TRBJ2-5, with 7 bases identical to TRBD2. The last part of the DNA fits TRBJ2-7 better; the J call may be wrong. Material for sequencing was blood. The clonotype was recovered from a girl aged 2 to 10 in good health. The CDR3 nucleotides read TGCAGTGCTAGAGATTATACGGGGGGTCTGACCTCCGAGCAGTACTTC. This translates into CSARDYTGGLTSEQYF.